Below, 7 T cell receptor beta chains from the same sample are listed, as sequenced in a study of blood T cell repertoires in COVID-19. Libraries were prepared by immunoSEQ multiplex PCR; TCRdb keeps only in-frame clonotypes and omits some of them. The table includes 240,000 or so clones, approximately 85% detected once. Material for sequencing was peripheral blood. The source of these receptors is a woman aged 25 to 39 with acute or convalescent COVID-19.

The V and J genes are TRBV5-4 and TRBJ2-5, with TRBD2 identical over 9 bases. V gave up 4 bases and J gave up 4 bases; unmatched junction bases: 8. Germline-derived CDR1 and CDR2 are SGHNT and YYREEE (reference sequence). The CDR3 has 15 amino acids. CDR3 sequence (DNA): TGTGCCAGCAGCAAGAAGCGGGAGGAGACAGAGACCCAGTACTTC. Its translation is CASSKKREETETQYF.

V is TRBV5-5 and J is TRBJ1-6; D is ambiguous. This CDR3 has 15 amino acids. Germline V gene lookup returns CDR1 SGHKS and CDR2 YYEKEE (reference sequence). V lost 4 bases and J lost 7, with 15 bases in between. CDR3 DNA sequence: TGTGCCAGCAGCCGAGCCCTACAGCAAAATTCACCCCTCCACTTT. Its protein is CASSRALQQNSPLHF.

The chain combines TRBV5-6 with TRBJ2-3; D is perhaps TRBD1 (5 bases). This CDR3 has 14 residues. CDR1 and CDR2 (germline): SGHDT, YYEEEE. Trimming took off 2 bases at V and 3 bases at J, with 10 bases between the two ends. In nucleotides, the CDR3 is TGTGCCAGCAGCTTAGGGGCCAAGACAGATACGCAGTATTTT. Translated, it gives CASSLGAKTDTQYF. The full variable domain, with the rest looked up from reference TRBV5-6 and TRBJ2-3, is DAGVTQSPTHLIKTRGQQVTLRCSPKSGHDTVSWYQQALGQGPQFIFQYYEEEERQRGNFPDRFSGHQFPNYSSELNVNALLLGDSALYLCASSLGAKTDTQYFGPGTRLTVL.

The CDR3 coding sequence is TGTGCCAGCAGCTTACGTGGGGGGTCCTACGAGCAGTACTTC. It specifies CASSLRGGSYEQYF. The rearrangement joins TRBV5-4 to TRBJ2-7, with D possibly matching TRBD2 (6 bases). The V end was cut by 2 bases, the J end by 1 base, with 10 bases between. The CDR3 sequence is 14 residues long. Germline values: CDR1 SGHNT, CDR2 YYREEE (reference sequence).

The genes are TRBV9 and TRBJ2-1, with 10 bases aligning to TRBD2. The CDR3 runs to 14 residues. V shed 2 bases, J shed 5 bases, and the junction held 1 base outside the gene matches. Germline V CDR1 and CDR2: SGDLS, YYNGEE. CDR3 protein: CASSVGLANNEQFF. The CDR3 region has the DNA TGTGCCAGCAGCGTGGGACTAGCGAACAATGAGCAGTTCTTC.

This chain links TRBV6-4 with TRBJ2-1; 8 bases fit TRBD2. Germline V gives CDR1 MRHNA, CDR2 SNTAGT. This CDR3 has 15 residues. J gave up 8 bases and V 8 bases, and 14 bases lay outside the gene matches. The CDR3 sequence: CASAPGTSHPDEQFF. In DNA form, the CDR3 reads TGTGCCAGCGCACCCGGGACTAGTCACCCAGATGAGCAGTTCTTC.

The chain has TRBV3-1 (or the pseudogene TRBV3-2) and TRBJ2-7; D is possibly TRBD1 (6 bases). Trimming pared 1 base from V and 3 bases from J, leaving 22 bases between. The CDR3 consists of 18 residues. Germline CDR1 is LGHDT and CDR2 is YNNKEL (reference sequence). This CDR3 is CASSQGAPRGISFYEQYF. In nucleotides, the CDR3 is TGTGCCAGCAGCCAAGGAGCCCCTAGGGGGATTAGCTTCTACGAGCAGTACTTC.